Detailed here is one T cell receptor (beta chain). The repertoire was sequenced with immunoSEQ multiplex PCR; TCRdb's copy has only in-frame clones and lacks some. The sample holds around 130,000 clones, more than 80% seen once. This entry is derived from a study of blood T cell repertoires in COVID-19. Germline loops: CDR1 SGDLS, CDR2 YYNGEE. The CDR3 extends over 14 amino acids. V gave up 4 bases and J gave up 4 bases, with 14 bases separating them. This TCR derives from a man between 65 and 85 years old with active or convalescent COVID-19. The chain employs TRBV9 and TRBJ1-1, with a tentative D call TRBD1 (6 bases). The source material was peripheral blood. The CDR3 loop reads CASSLWGLSTEAFF. In DNA form, the CDR3 reads TGTGCCAGCAGCCTGTGGGGGCTTAGCACTGAAGCTTTCTTT.